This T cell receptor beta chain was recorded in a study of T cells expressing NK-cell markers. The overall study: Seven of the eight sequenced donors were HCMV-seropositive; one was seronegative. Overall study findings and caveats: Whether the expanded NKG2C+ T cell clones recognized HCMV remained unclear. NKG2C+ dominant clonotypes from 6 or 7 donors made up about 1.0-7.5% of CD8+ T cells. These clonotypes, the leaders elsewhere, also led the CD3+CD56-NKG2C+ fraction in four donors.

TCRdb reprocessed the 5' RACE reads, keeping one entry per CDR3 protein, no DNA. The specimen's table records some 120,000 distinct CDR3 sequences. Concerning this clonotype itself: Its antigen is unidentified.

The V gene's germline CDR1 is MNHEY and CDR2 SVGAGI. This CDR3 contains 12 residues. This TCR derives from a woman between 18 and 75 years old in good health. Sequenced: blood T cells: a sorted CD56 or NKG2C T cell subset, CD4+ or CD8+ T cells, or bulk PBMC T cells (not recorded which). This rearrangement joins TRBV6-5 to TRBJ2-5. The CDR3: CASSDSQETQYF.